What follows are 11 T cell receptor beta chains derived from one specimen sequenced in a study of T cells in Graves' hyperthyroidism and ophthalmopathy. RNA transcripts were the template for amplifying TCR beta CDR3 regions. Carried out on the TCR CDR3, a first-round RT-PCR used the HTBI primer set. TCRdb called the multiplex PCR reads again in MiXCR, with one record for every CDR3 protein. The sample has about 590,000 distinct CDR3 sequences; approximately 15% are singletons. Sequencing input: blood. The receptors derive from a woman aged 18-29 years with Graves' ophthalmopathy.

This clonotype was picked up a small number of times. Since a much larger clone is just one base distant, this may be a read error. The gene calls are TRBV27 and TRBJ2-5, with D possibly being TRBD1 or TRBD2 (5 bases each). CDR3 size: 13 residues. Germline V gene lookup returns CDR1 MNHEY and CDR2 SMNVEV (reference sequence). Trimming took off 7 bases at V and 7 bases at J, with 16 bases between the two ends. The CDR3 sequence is CASMQDVGGTQYF. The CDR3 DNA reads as TGTGCCAGCATGCAGGACGTTGGGGGGACCCAGTACTTC.

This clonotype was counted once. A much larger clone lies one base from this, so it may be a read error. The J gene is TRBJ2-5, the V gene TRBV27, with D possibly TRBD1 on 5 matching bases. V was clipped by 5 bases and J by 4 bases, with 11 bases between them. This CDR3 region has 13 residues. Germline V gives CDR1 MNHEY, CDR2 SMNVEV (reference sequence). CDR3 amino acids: CASSEARGETQYF. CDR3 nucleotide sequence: TGTGCCAGCAGTGAAGCTAGGGGAGAGACCCAGTACTTC.

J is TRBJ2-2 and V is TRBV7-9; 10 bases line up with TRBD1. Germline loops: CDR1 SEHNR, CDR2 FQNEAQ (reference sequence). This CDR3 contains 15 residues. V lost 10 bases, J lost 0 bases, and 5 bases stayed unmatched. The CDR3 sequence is CATGQGNSNTGELFF. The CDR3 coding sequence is TGTGCCACGGGACAGGGGAACTCGAACACCGGGGAGCTGTTTTTT.

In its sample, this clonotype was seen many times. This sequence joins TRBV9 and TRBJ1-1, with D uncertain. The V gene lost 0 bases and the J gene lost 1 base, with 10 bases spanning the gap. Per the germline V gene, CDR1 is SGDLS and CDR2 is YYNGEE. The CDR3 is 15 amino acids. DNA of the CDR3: TGTGCCAGCAGCGTAGCTCCGGCCTCGAACACTGAAGCTTTCTTT. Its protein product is CASSVAPASNTEAFF.

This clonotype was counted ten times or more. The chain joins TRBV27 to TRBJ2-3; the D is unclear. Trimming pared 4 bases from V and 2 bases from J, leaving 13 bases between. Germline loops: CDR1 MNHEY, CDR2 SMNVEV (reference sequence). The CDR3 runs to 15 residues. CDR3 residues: CASSSILGSTDTQYF. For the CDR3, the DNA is TGTGCCAGCAGTTCCATTCTAGGATCCACAGATACGCAGTATTTT.

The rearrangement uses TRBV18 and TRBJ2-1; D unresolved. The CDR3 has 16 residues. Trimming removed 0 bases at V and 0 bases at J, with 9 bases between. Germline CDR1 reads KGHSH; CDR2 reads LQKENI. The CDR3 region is CASSPPKISSYNEQFF. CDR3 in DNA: TGTGCCAGCTCACCACCGAAGATAAGCTCCTACAATGAGCAGTTCTTC.

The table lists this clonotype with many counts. CDR3 in DNA: TGTGCCAGCAGTCTTGGGTTGGAGCAGTTCTTC. Translation gives CASSLGLEQFF. The chain couples TRBV12-3 or TRBV12-4 to TRBJ2-1; D gene uncertain. V lost 5 bases and J lost 10, with 9 bases in between. The CDR3 loop spans 11 amino acids.

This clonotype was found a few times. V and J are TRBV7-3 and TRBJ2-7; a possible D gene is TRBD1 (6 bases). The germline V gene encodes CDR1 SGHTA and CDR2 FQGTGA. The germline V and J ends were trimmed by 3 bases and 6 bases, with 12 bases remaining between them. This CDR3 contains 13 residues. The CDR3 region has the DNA TGTGCCAGCAGCTTGGTACAGGGAAGCGAGCAGTACTTC. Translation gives CASSLVQGSEQYF.

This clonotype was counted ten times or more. This CDR3 reads CASSLQSDRVIREQYF. The CDR3 nucleotides read TGCGCCAGCAGCTTGCAGTCGGACAGGGTCATCCGCGAGCAGTACTTC. The chain employs TRBV5-1 and TRBJ2-7; 8 nucleotides line up with TRBD1. The CDR3 length is 16 residues. Trimming removed 1 base from V and 6 bases from J; junction bases left unmatched: 12. Germline-derived CDR1 and CDR2 are SGHRS and YFSETQ.

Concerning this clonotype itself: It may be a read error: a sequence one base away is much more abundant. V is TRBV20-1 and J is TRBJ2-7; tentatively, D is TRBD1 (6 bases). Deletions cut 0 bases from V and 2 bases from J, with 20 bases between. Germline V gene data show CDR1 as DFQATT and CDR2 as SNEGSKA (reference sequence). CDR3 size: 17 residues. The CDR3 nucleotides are TGCAGTGCTAGAGATCTAGGGGGAAGCGGTTCCGCCTACGAGCAGTACTTC. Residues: CSARDLGGSGSAYEQYF.

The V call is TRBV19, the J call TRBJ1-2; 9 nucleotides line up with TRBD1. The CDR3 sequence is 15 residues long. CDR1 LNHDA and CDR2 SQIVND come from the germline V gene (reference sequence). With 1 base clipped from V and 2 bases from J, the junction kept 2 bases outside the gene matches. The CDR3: CASSIVGTGNYGYTF. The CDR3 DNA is TGTGCCAGTAGTATAGTAGGGACAGGGAACTATGGCTACACCTTC.